Following are 25 T cell receptor beta chains from one sample sequenced in a study of T cells after yellow fever vaccination. Each CDR3 protein is one row after TCRdb ran MiXCR on the 5' RACE reads. The sample records some 560,000 distinct CDR3 sequences, around a sixth being singletons. Sequenced here: PBMCs, sampled roughly 5 days after the first yellow fever vaccination. The source is a man younger than 30 who received the YFV17D yellow fever vaccine.

This clonotype was seen repeatedly, ten times or more. This sequence joins TRBV19 and TRBJ2-7, with 10 bases lining up with TRBD2. This CDR3 contains 15 residues. The J segment lost 5 bases and the V segment lost 6 bases, leaving 10 bases of the junction unmatched. Germline CDR1 and CDR2: LNHDA and SQIVND (reference sequence). The DNA of the CDR3 is TGTGCCAGTAGATCCCATAGCGGGGGGCTAAACGAGCAGTACTTC. This sequence encodes CASRSHSGGLNEQYF.

The CDR3 bases are TGTGCCAGCAGCTTAATAGGATTAAACTACAATGAGCAGTTCTTC. Encoded protein: CASSLIGLNYNEQFF. V gene TRBV7-9 combines with J gene TRBJ2-1, with unresolved D. From germline, CDR1 is SEHNR and CDR2 FQNEAQ (reference sequence). V lost 2 bases to trimming and J lost 3 bases, with 11 bases between them. This CDR3 comprises 15 residues. Filled out from reference TRBV7-9 and TRBJ2-1, the complete variable domain reads DTGVSQNPRHKITKRGQNVTFRCDPISEHNRLYWYRQTLGQGPEFLTYFQNEAQLEKSRLLSDRFSAERPKGSFSTLEIQRTEQGDSAMYLCASSLIGLNYNEQFFGPGTRLTVL.

The chain employs TRBV2 and TRBJ2-3; TRBD1 is a possible D gene (6 bases). The CDR3 runs to 14 residues. The germline V gene has CDR1 SNHLY and CDR2 FYNNEI. V dropped 4 bases and J dropped 0 bases, with 8 bases sitting between them. The CDR3 nucleotides are TGTGCCAGCAGTGTTGACAGGAGCACAGATACGCAGTATTTT. The encoded protein is CASSVDRSTDTQYF.

The gene calls are TRBV4-1 and TRBJ2-1; TRBD2 matches 7 bases. J lost 10 bases, V lost 2 bases, and 5 bases had no gene match. This CDR3 has 13 residues. Germline assignment: CDR1 MGHRA and CDR2 YSYEKL. The chain's CDR3 is CASSQHTSAEQFF. CDR3 DNA sequence: TGCGCCAGCAGCCAACACACTAGCGCCGAGCAGTTCTTC.

The count of this clonotype is one. The V gene is TRBV7-6, the J gene TRBJ2-3; D possibly uses TRBD1 or TRBD2 (5 bases each). This CDR3 is 14 amino acids long. The germline V gene has CDR1 SGHVS and CDR2 FNYEAQ. Trimming removed 8 bases at V and 2 bases at J, with 14 bases between. The CDR3 is CASVEGTNTDTQYF. In nucleotides, the CDR3 is TGTGCCAGCGTCGAGGGGACCAACACAGATACGCAGTATTTT. Full variable domain (missing parts from reference TRBV7-6 and TRBJ2-3): GAGVSQSPRYKVTKRGQDVALRCDPISGHVSLYWYRQALGQGPEFLTYFNYEAQQDKSGLPNDRFSAERPEGSISTLTIQRTEQRDSAMYRCASVEGTNTDTQYFGPGTRLTVL.

V and J are TRBV27 and TRBJ2-5; 11 positions agree with TRBD2. This CDR3 comprises 15 residues. Per the germline V gene, CDR1 is MNHEY and CDR2 is SMNVEV (reference sequence). The ends lost 3 bases at V and 3 bases at J; junction bases unmatched: 3. CDR3 sequence (DNA): TGTGCCAGCAGTTTTCTTAGCGGGGGGGAAGAGACCCAGTACTTC. Translation gives CASSFLSGGEETQYF.

V usage is TRBV7-2 and J usage is TRBJ2-7; D is tentatively TRBD1 or TRBD2 (6 bases each). There are 12 residues in the CDR3. From germline, CDR1 is SGHTA and CDR2 FQGNSA. With 4 bases removed from V and 7 bases from J, the gap between germline ends came to 11 bases. CDR3 DNA sequence: TGTGCCAGCAGCTGCAAGGGGGGAGAGCAGTACGTC. This sequence encodes CASSCKGGEQYV.

The gene calls are TRBV6-5 and TRBJ1-2; a weak D match, TRBD1 (5 bases). The V gene lost 2 bases and the J gene lost 8 bases, with 9 bases spanning the gap. Germline V gives CDR1 MNHEY, CDR2 SVGAGI. The CDR3 is 12 amino acids. The CDR3 DNA sequence: TGTGCCAGCAGTTACGGGGGGGAAGGCTACACCTTC. It codes for CASSYGGEGYTF.

This clonotype was seen a handful of times. This rearrangement joins TRBV11-2 to TRBJ1-6; no definite D call. This CDR3 has 14 amino acids. Trimming took 1 base from V and 9 from J, leaving 10 bases between them. The V gene's germline CDR1 is SGHAT and CDR2 FQNNGV. As DNA, the CDR3 is TGTGCCAGCAGCTTAGGCCTGCGGGTTTCACCCCTCCACTTT. This encodes CASSLGLRVSPLHF. The complete variable domain, with remaining parts taken from reference TRBV11-2 and TRBJ1-6, reads EAGVAQSPRYKIIEKRQSVAFWCNPISGHATLYWYQQILGQGPKLLIQFQNNGVVDDSQLPKDRFSAERLKGVDSTLKIQPAKLEDSAVYLCASSLGLRVSPLHFGNGTRLTVT.

The rearrangement uses TRBV19 and TRBJ2-5, with TRBD1 identical over 8 bases. Germline CDR1 is LNHDA and CDR2 is SQIVND (reference sequence). Unmatched junction bases numbered 13, after V lost 5 bases and J lost 2 bases. The CDR3 covers 17 residues. The CDR3 reads CASSLQGATPGQETQYF. CDR3 coding DNA: TGTGCCAGTAGTTTGCAGGGGGCCACCCCAGGGCAAGAGACCCAGTACTTC.

This clonotype has more than one count but fewer than ten. The V call is TRBV4-3, the J call TRBJ2-2; D uncertain. The CDR3 sequence is 16 residues long. Trimming shortened V by 0 bases and J by 5 bases, and 13 bases separated the two germline ends. Germline CDR1 and CDR2: LGHNA and YSLEER. The CDR3 here is CASSQDSRLLTGELFF. CDR3 nucleotide sequence: TGCGCCAGCAGCCAAGATTCGAGACTTTTAACCGGGGAGCTGTTTTTT.

This clonotype was picked up many times. The chain is built from TRBV15 and TRBJ2-2; D may be TRBD1 or TRBD2 (5 bases each). Looked up from germline, CDR1 is LNHNV and CDR2 is YYDKDF (reference sequence). The germline V and J ends were trimmed by 1 base and 3 bases, with 9 bases remaining between them. The CDR3 covers 15 residues. CDR3 sequence reads: CATSRGDGDTGELFF. In DNA form, the CDR3 reads TGTGCCACCAGCAGAGGGGACGGAGACACCGGGGAGCTGTTTTTT. Drawing the rest from reference TRBV15 and TRBJ2-2, the complete variable domain is DAMVIQNPRYQVTQFGKPVTLSCSQTLNHNVMYWYQQKSSQAPKLLFHYYDKDFNNEADTPDNFQSRRPNTSFCFLDIRSPGLGDTAMYLCATSRGDGDTGELFFGEGSRLTVL.

The chain couples TRBV15 to TRBJ2-2; 7 bases line up with TRBD1. The CDR3 consists of 17 residues. Germline assignment: CDR1 LNHNV and CDR2 YYDKDF (reference sequence). The J segment lost 5 bases and the V segment lost 0 bases, leaving 9 bases of the junction unmatched. CDR3 region: CATSREGYRGRTGELFF. Written as DNA, the CDR3 is TGTGCCACCAGCAGAGAAGGGTACAGGGGAAGAACCGGGGAGCTGTTTTTT. Complete variable domain (other parts from reference TRBV15 and TRBJ2-2): DAMVIQNPRYQVTQFGKPVTLSCSQTLNHNVMYWYQQKSSQAPKLLFHYYDKDFNNEADTPDNFQSRRPNTSFCFLDIRSPGLGDTAMYLCATSREGYRGRTGELFFGEGSRLTVL.

The chain uses TRBV4-3 and TRBJ1-4; D unclear. Germline V CDR1 and CDR2: LGHNA, YSLEER. CDR3 size: 16 residues. V lost 0 bases, J lost 2 bases, and 10 bases lay in between. Here the CDR3 reads CASSQDPGPTNEKLFF. The CDR3 coding sequence is TGCGCCAGCAGCCAAGACCCAGGTCCGACTAATGAAAAACTGTTTTTT.

The V call is TRBV6-1, the J call TRBJ2-7; D possibly corresponds to TRBD2 (6 bases). V lost 6 bases and J lost 3, with 18 bases in between. From germline, CDR1 is MNHNS and CDR2 SASEGT. The CDR3 extends over 15 amino acids. In DNA form, the CDR3 reads TGTGCCAGCAGCCCCAACCCGCCGGGGGTCTACGAGCAGTACTTC. Its translation: CASSPNPPGVYEQYF.

This clonotype has just a few counts. The chain uses TRBV4-1 and TRBJ1-2; no reliable D call. V lost 1 base to trimming and J lost 6 bases, with 30 bases between them. Germline lookup yields CDR1 MGHRA and CDR2 YSYEKL. This CDR3 has 20 amino acids. The CDR3 DNA reads as TGCGCCAGCAGCCAAGTGATGGTGGGCGCAGCCCTTGTCGGTACAAATGGCTACACCTTC. Residues: CASSQVMVGAALVGTNGYTF.

This clonotype has just a few counts. The chain joins TRBV27 to TRBJ2-4; possible D gene TRBD1, 5 bases. The CDR3 sequence is 12 residues long. Germline values: CDR1 MNHEY, CDR2 SMNVEV (reference sequence). Deletions cut 6 bases from V and 12 bases from J, with 15 bases between. CDR3 sequence reads: CASSPGLGGQYF. DNA for the CDR3: TGTGCCAGCAGCCCAGGGTTAGGTGGTCAGTACTTC.

The sample holds a few counts of this clonotype. The V gene is TRBV5-1, the J gene TRBJ1-4; 8 positions match TRBD1. CDR1 is SGHRS, CDR2 YFSETQ, per germline. The CDR3 covers 15 residues. The ends lost 4 bases at V and 8 bases at J; junction bases unmatched: 10. Here the CDR3 DNA reads TGCGCCAGCAGCGCGGACAGGGAAGGTCAGGAAAAACTGTTTTTT. Translated: CASSADREGQEKLFF.

J is TRBJ2-7 and V is TRBV5-4; 8 positions agree with TRBD2. From germline, CDR1 is SGHNT and CDR2 YYREEE (reference sequence). CDR3 size: 15 residues. The V and J ends lost 4 bases and 0 bases, in that order; junction bases with no gene match: 6. Here the CDR3 DNA reads TGTGCCAGCAGCCCTCGGGGGGGGAGCTCCTACGAGCAGTACTTC. The encoded protein is CASSPRGGSSYEQYF.

The genes are TRBV7-3 and TRBJ2-1; perhaps TRBD2 as D (5 bases). This CDR3 has 13 amino acids. Per germline, CDR1 SGHTA and CDR2 FQGTGA. Trimming removed 4 bases at V and 10 bases at J, with 14 bases between. The CDR3 DNA reads as TGTGCCAGCAGCTCCGGAATAGCGCGGGAGCAGTTCTTC. This codes for CASSSGIAREQFF.

The rearrangement uses TRBV4-1 and TRBJ2-7, with 8 nucleotides matching TRBD2. There are 15 residues in the CDR3. Unmatched junction bases numbered 5, after V lost 1 base and J lost 3 bases. Per the germline V gene, CDR1 is MGHRA and CDR2 is YSYEKL. CDR3 sequence: CASSQALADFYEQYF. The CDR3 nucleotides read TGCGCCAGCAGCCAAGCACTAGCGGACTTCTACGAGCAGTACTTC.

This clonotype was seen a few times. The chain combines TRBV27 with TRBJ1-5, with a tentative D call TRBD1 (6 bases). The CDR3 runs 14 residues. CDR1 and CDR2 (germline): MNHEY, SMNVEV (reference sequence). Trimming removed 3 bases from V and 8 bases from J, with 14 bases in between. The CDR3 DNA sequence: TGTGCCAGCAGTTTTGTCAGGGGTATGGAGCCCCAGCATTTT. Protein product: CASSFVRGMEPQHF.

The table lists this clonotype with a count of one. This chain connects TRBV11-2 to TRBJ2-1; D perhaps matches TRBD1 (6 bases). The germline V and J ends were trimmed by 0 bases and 10 bases, with 25 bases remaining between them. The CDR3 has 18 residues. Per the germline V gene, CDR1 is SGHAT and CDR2 is FQNNGV. The CDR3 spells CASSLDQGGSARAAEQFF. For the CDR3, the DNA is TGTGCCAGCAGCTTAGATCAAGGGGGATCCGCCAGGGCGGCCGAGCAGTTCTTC.

This clonotype appeared a few times. This sequence joins TRBV9 and TRBJ2-2, with 7 bases fitting TRBD1. Trimming at V came to 1 base and at J to 6 bases, leaving 15 bases not matched to a gene. The germline CDR1 and CDR2 sequences are SGDLS and YYNGEE. The CDR3 sequence is 18 residues long. The CDR3 sequence: CASSVRGGDVVISGELFF. The DNA of the CDR3 is TGTGCCAGCAGCGTAAGAGGGGGCGACGTAGTAATTTCCGGGGAGCTGTTTTTT.

This clonotype was observed a handful of times. This chain joins TRBV4-3 and TRBJ2-1, with D tentatively TRBD1 (5 bases). The CDR3 is 16 amino acids. Germline values: CDR1 LGHNA, CDR2 YSLEER. V was pared by 0 bases and J by 2 bases, with 11 bases between. The CDR3 sequence is CASSQELTGPYNEQFF. The CDR3 nucleotides read TGCGCCAGCAGCCAAGAATTAACAGGACCCTACAATGAGCAGTTCTTC.